This T cell receptor beta chain was profiled in a study of cytomegalovirus exposure and HLA in healthy donors. PCR amplification relied on 60 Vbeta primers (plus 13 Jbeta primers). Here immunoSEQ multiplex PCR was the method, and the copy in TCRdb shows in-frame clones only, minus some. The top ten clones hold around 0.5% of a sample with 140,000 to 150,000 clones, approximately 88% of them seen once. Remarks on this clone: Its ends do not fully match the called genes, so a read error is possible.

Sequenced material: PBMCs. The receptor was derived from a woman between 40 and 50 years old in good health and CMV-seronegative.

CDR3 region: CAGSELVAGGADTQYF. CDR3 nucleotide sequence: TGTGCCGGCAGTGAATTGGTAGCGGGAGGTGCTGATACGCAGTATTTT. The J gene is TRBJ2-3, the V gene TRBV6-1; TRBD2 aligns across 10 bases. Germline values: CDR1 MNHNS, CDR2 SASEGT. CDR3 length equals 16 residues.